The 29 T cell receptor beta chains listed next were all sequenced from one sample in a study of blood T cell repertoires in COVID-19 (dated by TCRdb to about 2020). Libraries came from the immunoSEQ multiplex PCR assay. What TCRdb holds here is the immuneACCESS table cut down to in-frame rearrangements. Part of the clones is not present; checked against another copy, under half of the missing clones reflect an unresolved V gene, and the others are unexplained. This sample is represented by 120,000 or so clones; about 79% of them were singletons. The ten largest clones capture over 15% of the sample. Material for sequencing was peripheral blood. The source is a woman aged 50 to 60 with acute or convalescent COVID-19.

The rearrangement joins TRBV7-2 to TRBJ1-2, with 10 bases that match TRBD1. CDR3 length: 14 amino acids. Germline values: CDR1 SGHTA, CDR2 FQGNSA. The trim removed 7 bases at V and 4 bases at J, leaving 6 bases unmatched. In DNA, the CDR3 is TGTGCCAGCATCCAACGACAGGGGGCCTATGGCTACACCTTC. As protein: CASIQRQGAYGYTF.

The chain links TRBV18 to TRBJ2-7, with TRBD1 matching 7 bases. The V and J ends lost 6 bases and 3 bases, in that order; junction bases with no gene match: 11. CDR1 is KGHSH, CDR2 LQKENI, per germline. The CDR3 runs to 15 residues. This CDR3 reads CASSRSAGTDYEQYF. CDR3 bases: TGTGCCAGCTCTCGATCCGCCGGGACAGACTACGAGCAGTACTTC.

The chain joins TRBV18 to TRBJ2-1, with 8 positions matching TRBD2. Germline assignment: CDR1 KGHSH and CDR2 LQKENI. Germline trimming cut 6 bases from V and 0 bases from J; bases unmatched to any gene: 4. The CDR3 runs 15 residues. The CDR3 nucleotides are TGTGCCAGCTCTCCCGGGACTAGCTCCTACAATGAGCAGTTCTTC. Amino acids: CASSPGTSSYNEQFF.

V gene TRBV28 combines with J gene TRBJ2-1; TRBD2 matches 11 bases. Looked up from germline, CDR1 is MDHEN and CDR2 is SYDVKM. The ends lost 3 bases at V and 4 bases at J; junction bases unmatched: 11. The CDR3 runs 18 residues. The CDR3 region has the DNA TGTGCCAGCAGTTTGCTAGCGGGGGGCTTAGTCACTTACAATGAGCAGTTCTTC. Its translation: CASSLLAGGLVTYNEQFF.

J is TRBJ1-3 and V is TRBV28; possibly TRBD1 for D (5 bases). The CDR3 sequence is 18 residues long. The germline CDR1 and CDR2 sequences are MDHEN and SYDVKM. Trimming shortened V by 6 bases and J by 0 bases, and 21 bases separated the two germline ends. The CDR3 protein is CASRGDYRLSNSGNTIYF. DNA of the CDR3: TGTGCCAGCAGAGGGGATTACAGGCTTAGTAACTCTGGAAACACCATATATTTT.

The chain carries TRBV4-2 and TRBJ2-4; possibly TRBD2 for D (5 bases). V shed 0 bases and J shed 3 bases, with 18 bases lying between them. The CDR3 is made up of 18 amino acids. The germline gives CDR1 LGHNA, CDR2 YNFKEQ. The CDR3 region is CASSQDPQAGGYKNIQYF. The CDR3 region has the DNA TGTGCCAGCAGCCAAGACCCCCAGGCGGGCGGTTACAAAAACATTCAGTACTTC.

CDR3 coding DNA: TGCGCCAGCAGCCGGGGGACAGGGACGGAAAACTATGGCTACACCTTC. It specifies CASSRGTGTENYGYTF. The rearrangement joins TRBV4-1 to TRBJ1-2, with TRBD1 identical over 9 bases. The germline gives CDR1 MGHRA, CDR2 YSYEKL. J was trimmed by 2 bases and V by 4 bases; bases with no gene match: 8. This CDR3 region has 16 residues.

The chain combines TRBV5-6 with TRBJ2-1, with 7 nucleotides matching TRBD1. The V gene end was trimmed by 3 bases and the J gene end by 7 bases; junction bases not matched to a gene: 19. The V gene's germline CDR1 is SGHDT and CDR2 YYEEEE. This CDR3 is built from 18 residues. CDR3 in DNA: TGTGCCAGCAGCTCGCAAACCGGGACAGCGAAGGAGAGAAATGAGCAGTTCTTC. It translates to CASSSQTGTAKERNEQFF. Combining the CDR3 with reference TRBV5-6 and TRBJ2-1 gives the whole variable domain DAGVTQSPTHLIKTRGQQVTLRCSPKSGHDTVSWYQQALGQGPQFIFQYYEEEERQRGNFPDRFSGHQFPNYSSELNVNALLLGDSALYLCASSSQTGTAKERNEQFFGPGTRLTVL.

This clone was recorded once. The genes are TRBV20-1 and TRBJ2-3, with 9 bases that match TRBD2. The CDR3 length is 16 residues. J was trimmed by 0 bases and V by 3 bases; bases with no gene match: 7. Germline V gene sequence: CDR1 DFQATT, CDR2 SNEGSKA (reference sequence). In DNA form, the CDR3 reads TGCAGTGCTAGTCTCACTAGCGGGCCTAGCACAGATACGCAGTATTTT. Its protein product is CSASLTSGPSTDTQYF.

The chain couples TRBV11-3 to TRBJ1-1; TRBD1 is a possible D gene (6 bases). Per the germline V gene, CDR1 is SGHNT and CDR2 is YENEEA. This CDR3 contains 13 residues. V gave up 5 bases and J gave up 4 bases, with 11 bases separating them. The CDR3 is CASSTDRLTEAFF. The CDR3 coding sequence is TGTGCCAGCAGCACCGACAGGCTCACTGAAGCTTTCTTT.

The chain employs TRBV18 and TRBJ1-3, with TRBD1 as a possible D gene (6 bases). With 3 bases removed from V and 0 bases from J, the gap between germline ends came to 9 bases. Germline V CDR1 and CDR2: KGHSH, LQKENI. CDR3 length equals 15 residues. The CDR3 nucleotides are TGTGCCAGCTCACCCGTGGACAGCTCTGGAAACACCATATATTTT. Translation: CASSPVDSSGNTIYF.

This chain uses TRBV23-1 with TRBJ1-5; possible D gene TRBD1, 5 bases. TRBV23-1 is an ORF; its function is uncertain. The CDR3 totals 17 residues. Trimming removed 2 bases at V and 2 bases at J, with 16 bases between. Here the CDR3 DNA reads TGCGCCAGCAGTCAAGTTGCTGGGGGGTCCTGCAATCAGCCCCAGCATTTT. It encodes CASSQVAGGSCNQPQHF.

In the case of this clone: This sample also contains other DNA sequences that code for the same CDR3. The genes are TRBV5-1 and TRBJ1-5; the D is unclear. This CDR3 is 14 amino acids long. The germline V and J ends were trimmed by 7 bases and 3 bases, with 14 bases remaining between them. CDR1 and CDR2 from the germline V gene are SGHRS and YFSETQ. DNA for the CDR3: TGCGCCAGCTCCCTGGAGGGTAACAATCAGCCCCAGCATTTT. Protein product: CASSLEGNNQPQHF.

The chain employs TRBV18 and TRBJ1-4; 7 bases fit TRBD1. The V gene end was trimmed by 2 bases and the J gene end by 8 bases; junction bases not matched to a gene: 8. CDR1 and CDR2 from the germline V gene are KGHSH and LQKENI. This CDR3 is built from 15 residues. The CDR3 nucleotides are TGTGCCAGCTCACCAGGAGACAGGGTTGGGGAAAAACTGTTTTTT. Protein: CASSPGDRVGEKLFF.

This sequence joins TRBV7-3 and TRBJ2-2, with 7 bases that match TRBD1. In germline, CDR1 is SGHTA, CDR2 FQGTGA. J lost 4 bases, V lost 6 bases, and 2 bases had no gene match. The CDR3 is 13 residues long. This chain's CDR3 is CASRTGSTGELFF. As DNA, the CDR3 is TGTGCCAGCAGGACAGGGTCCACCGGGGAGCTGTTTTTT. Full variable domain (outside the CDR3, taken from reference TRBV7-3 and TRBJ2-2): GAGVSQTPSNKVTEKGKYVELRCDPISGHTALYWYRQSLGQGPEFLIYFQGTGAADDSGLPNDRFFAVRPEGSVSTLKIQRTERGDSAVYLCASRTGSTGELFFGEGSRLTVL.

This clone was observed a handful of times. The chain is built from TRBV6-1 and TRBJ1-5; TRBD1 is a possible D gene (5 bases). Germline-derived CDR1 and CDR2 are MNHNS and SASEGT. The germline V and J ends were trimmed by 3 bases and 1 base, with 10 bases remaining between them. The CDR3 has 15 residues. The CDR3 region has the DNA TGTGCCAGCAGTGATAATAGGGGAAGCAATCAGCCCCAGCATTTT. This codes for CASSDNRGSNQPQHF.

DNA for the CDR3: TGTGCCAGCAGCCGCGGACAGGTCAAAGATGAAAAACTGTTTTTT. Translating it yields CASSRGQVKDEKLFF. The chain employs TRBV5-8 and TRBJ1-4, with 7 positions matching TRBD1. This CDR3 is 15 amino acids long. V lost 4 bases to trimming and J lost 6 bases; unmatched junction nucleotides: 9. Germline values: CDR1 SGHTS, CDR2 YDEGEE.

The CDR3 spells CASSYAAGTKYEQYF. CDR3 in DNA: TGTGCCAGCAGTTACGCTGCGGGGACCAAGTACGAGCAGTACTTC. V usage is TRBV6-5 and J usage is TRBJ2-7; the D gene is possibly TRBD2 (6 bases). Germline V CDR1 and CDR2: MNHEY, SVGAGI. Trimming removed 2 bases at V and 4 bases at J, with 15 bases between. CDR3 size: 15 residues.

The rearrangement uses TRBV6-1 and TRBJ1-5; TRBD1 might be the D (6 bases). The CDR3 runs 17 residues. Germline CDR1 is MNHNS and CDR2 is SASEGT. V lost 0 bases and J 3 bases, leaving 15 bases between the germline ends. CDR3 bases: TGTGCCAGCAGTGAAGCGCTGGGACATCTCCCCAATCAGCCCCAGCATTTT. Protein sequence: CASSEALGHLPNQPQHF.

V is TRBV7-9 and J is TRBJ1-1; 11 bases match TRBD1. The V gene's germline CDR1 is SEHNR and CDR2 FQNEAQ (reference sequence). Trimming at V came to 5 bases and at J to 4 bases, leaving 3 bases not matched to a gene. CDR3 length: 14 amino acids. CDR3 region: CASSQGTGGTEAFF. The DNA for the CDR3 is TGTGCCAGCAGCCAAGGGACAGGGGGCACTGAAGCTTTCTTT.

The rearrangement uses TRBV2 and TRBJ1-1, with D possibly being TRBD1 (6 bases). Trimming left V 5 bases short and J 3 bases short, with 10 bases between. Looked up from germline, CDR1 is SNHLY and CDR2 is FYNNEI. The CDR3 is made up of 13 amino acids. CDR3 in amino acids: CASSPRGDTEAFF. The CDR3 region has the DNA TGTGCCAGCAGTCCCAGGGGAGACACTGAAGCTTTCTTT.

This chain joins TRBV12-5 and TRBJ2-3; D is unresolved. Germline CDR1 LGHNT, CDR2 FRNRAP. This CDR3 contains 13 residues. Trimming shortened V by 1 base and J by 3 bases, and 5 bases separated the two germline ends. Here the CDR3 reads CASGLGSTDTQYF. Written as DNA, the CDR3 is TGTGCTAGTGGTTTGGGCAGTACAGATACGCAGTATTTT.

V usage is TRBV18 and J usage is TRBJ1-2, with 8 positions matching TRBD1. The germline gives CDR1 KGHSH, CDR2 LQKENI. CDR3 size: 14 residues. Trimming at V came to 0 bases and at J to 7 bases, leaving 4 bases not matched to a gene. The CDR3 DNA is TGTGCCAGCTCACCACCGGGACAGGTTGGTGGCTACACCTTC. Amino acid sequence: CASSPPGQVGGYTF.

This clone was seen a handful of times. The J gene is TRBJ1-3, the V gene TRBV4-1, with D perhaps matching TRBD1 (6 bases). The germline gives CDR1 MGHRA, CDR2 YSYEKL. The CDR3 runs 16 residues. V was pared by 3 bases and J by 3 bases, with 15 bases between. CDR3 bases: TGCGCCAGCAGCCAGATCGGACAGCCTTTTGGAAACACCATATATTTT. Translating it yields CASSQIGQPFGNTIYF.

The table lists this clone with a few counts. This rearrangement joins TRBV30 to TRBJ2-5; the match to TRBD2 covers 10 bases. Losses at the gene ends were 4 bases for V and 1 base for J; bases not matched to a gene: 6. Germline V gives CDR1 GTSNPN, CDR2 SVGIG (reference sequence). There are 15 residues in the CDR3. This CDR3 is CAWNKRGGAQETQYF. For the CDR3, the DNA is TGTGCCTGGAACAAGCGGGGGGGAGCCCAAGAGACCCAGTACTTC.

Only a few counts were recorded for this clone. The chain recombines TRBV7-9 with TRBJ1-2; D is perhaps TRBD1 (5 bases). The V end lost 3 bases, the J end lost 0 bases, and 8 bases lay between the germline ends. This CDR3 has 14 amino acids. Germline-derived CDR1 and CDR2 are SEHNR and FQNEAQ (reference sequence). The DNA of the CDR3 is TGTGCCAGCAGCTTCGACAGAGCTAACTATGGCTACACCTTC. Its protein is CASSFDRANYGYTF. The full variable domain, with the rest looked up from reference TRBV7-9 and TRBJ1-2, is DTGVSQNPRHKITKRGQNVTFRCDPISEHNRLYWYRQTLGQGPEFLTYFQNEAQLEKSRLLSDRFSAERPKGSFSTLEIQRTEQGDSAMYLCASSFDRANYGYTFGSGTRLTVV.

The gene calls are TRBV7-9 and TRBJ2-3; 16 bases line up with TRBD2. This CDR3 comprises 16 residues. Germline trimming cut 5 bases from V and 4 bases from J; bases unmatched to any gene: 3. CDR1 SEHNR and CDR2 FQNEAQ come from the germline V gene (reference sequence). The CDR3 is CASSHGTSGGADTQYF. The CDR3 nucleotides read TGTGCCAGCAGCCACGGGACTAGCGGGGGGGCAGATACGCAGTATTTT.

This clone turned up a few times. The rearrangement links TRBV2 to TRBJ2-2; D is possibly TRBD1 (5 bases). V was pared by 10 bases and J by 1 base, with 10 bases between. Germline CDR1 and CDR2: SNHLY and FYNNEI. The CDR3 is 13 amino acids. The CDR3 bases are TGTGCCACCCAAACAGGGAACACCGGGGAGCTGTTTTTT. Translated: CATQTGNTGELFF.

The chain has TRBV7-9 and TRBJ1-4; 11 bases match TRBD1. With V trimmed by 5 bases and J by 6 bases, 5 bases remained unmatched. Germline V gene sequence: CDR1 SEHNR, CDR2 FQNEAQ (reference sequence). The CDR3 sequence is 15 residues long. CDR3: CASSLRDRGYEKLFF. The CDR3 nucleotides are TGTGCCAGCAGCCTCCGGGACAGGGGGTATGAAAAACTGTTTTTT.